This is a list of T cell receptor beta chains from one sample in a study of T-cell reconstitution after alpha-beta-depleted transplantation in children. TCRdb re-derived calls from the PCR reads in MiXCR, one entry per CDR3 protein. The table records some 550,000 distinct CDR3 sequences, 23% of them present only once. The specimen was PBMCs, mostly from graft donor cells, collected 360 days after TCRalphabeta/CD19-depleted stem cell transplant. These receptors were collected from a boy under two years old who had a stem cell transplant for acute myeloid leukemia, so the T cells may come from the graft donor. The CDR3 runs from the conserved cysteine through the conserved F or W. A D gene is named only where the DNA matches it firmly. Size tells how often a clone was seen (once, few, many) or the class of an expanded clone, and some rows leave it out.

cdr3_nt cdr3_aa v_call clone_size j_call d_call
TGTGCCAGCAGTGGTCATTGGGGGATTGAAGCTTTCTTT CASSGHWGIEAFF TRBV25-1 - TRBJ1-1 -
TGCGCCAGCAGCTTTCGCGGGGGCGAGGAAGAGACCCAGTACTTC CASSFRGGEEETQYF TRBV5-1 - TRBJ2-5 -
TGCAGTGCTACCAGGGACAGGGGCCAAGAGACCCAGTACTTC CSATRDRGQETQYF TRBV20-1 few TRBJ2-5 TRBD1
TGTGCCAGCAGTTTTAGGTTTGGCTACACCTTC CASSFRFGYTF TRBV12-3/TRBV12-4 - TRBJ1-2 -
TGTGCCTGGAGTGTTGACGGGAGCTCCTACAATGAGCAGTTCTTC CAWSVDGSSYNEQFF TRBV30 - TRBJ2-1 -
TGTGCCAGCAGTCCCTTCGTGGGGAGAGCAGATACGCAGTATTTT CASSPFVGRADTQYF TRBV7-2 few TRBJ2-3 -
TGTGCCATCAGTGATGGGGGACAGTTTACTGAAGCTTTCTTT CAISDGGQFTEAFF TRBV10-3 - TRBJ1-1 TRBD1
TGCGCCAGCAGTGAGGGGGCTAGGAGTGAAAAACTGTTTTTT CASSEGARSEKLFF TRBV10-2 - TRBJ1-4 -
TGTGCCAGCAGTGCGACAGGCAATTCCTACGAGCAGTACTTC CASSATGNSYEQYF TRBV25-1 - TRBJ2-7 -
TGTGCCAGCAGTTACTCAACCGGGACTAGCGGGGGCCTGAACTACGAGCAGTACTTC CASSYSTGTSGGLNYEQYF TRBV6-5 many TRBJ2-7 TRBD2
TGTGCCAGCAGTTTACGGGCAGGGTATTCACCCCTCCACTTT CASSLRAGYSPLHF TRBV28 - TRBJ1-6 -
TGCAGTGCTAGCCTACTAGCTGGCACAGATACGCAGTATTTT CSASLLAGTDTQYF TRBV20-1 - TRBJ2-3 -
TGTGCCAGCAGCTGGGGAGGGACTAGCGGAGAGACCCAGTACTTC CASSWGGTSGETQYF TRBV7-2 - TRBJ2-5 TRBD2
TGCGCCAGCAGCTCCGGGACAGGGTCCAATGAGCAGTTCTTC CASSSGTGSNEQFF TRBV5-1 many TRBJ2-1 TRBD1
TGTGCCAGCACCTTCGGACAGGGAGTGCGAAATGAGCAGTTCTTC CASTFGQGVRNEQFF TRBV12-3/TRBV12-4 few TRBJ2-1 TRBD1
TGTGCCAGCAGTTTCGGGGACAGGGGAGGAAACACCATATATTTT CASSFGDRGGNTIYF TRBV7-9 many TRBJ1-3 TRBD1
TGCAGTGCTAGCCCGGGCCCCGACTACGAGCAGTACTTC CSASPGPDYEQYF TRBV20-1 few TRBJ2-7 -
TGTGCCTGGAGTGTCTTGTGGACTAGCGGGAGACAAGAGACCCAGTACTTC CAWSVLWTSGRQETQYF TRBV30 - TRBJ2-5 TRBD2
TGTGCCAGCAGCTTGGGGAGCTCCTATAATTCACCCCTCCACTTT CASSLGSSYNSPLHF TRBV7-9 many TRBJ1-6 -
TGCAGCGTATCAGGATTAACTAATGAAAAACTGTTTTTT CSVSGLTNEKLFF TRBV29-1 - TRBJ1-4 -
TGCAGCGCCCAAGCTGGACAGGGGGCTTTGAACACTGAAGCTTTCTTT CSAQAGQGALNTEAFF TRBV29-1 many TRBJ1-1 TRBD1
TGCGCCAGCAGTGGCATAGGAATGAACACTGAAGCTTTCTTT CASSGIGMNTEAFF TRBV10-2 - TRBJ1-1 -
TGTGCCAGCAGCTTTGGGGGGAAAGAGACCCAGTACTTC CASSFGGKETQYF TRBV7-9 many TRBJ2-5 -
TGTGCCAGCAGCCATAGAGGAACAGGGCGGTCAGATACGCAGTATTTT CASSHRGTGRSDTQYF TRBV3-1 many TRBJ2-3 -
TGTGCCACCAGCAGAGATGGGGACAGAGCCAAAAACATTCAGTACTTC CATSRDGDRAKNIQYF TRBV15 few TRBJ2-4 TRBD1
TGTGCCAGCAGCTTGCTTGGGCTAGAGACCCAGTACTTC CASSLLGLETQYF TRBV7-9 - TRBJ2-5 -
TGTGCCAGCAGTACTGGGACAGCCAGAGGGTACACTGAAGCTTTCTTT CASSTGTARGYTEAFF TRBV12-3/TRBV12-4 - TRBJ1-1 TRBD1
TGTGCCAGCAGTTTCGCGACAGGGGATCAGCCCCAGCATTTT CASSFATGDQPQHF TRBV12-3/TRBV12-4 few TRBJ1-5 TRBD1
TGTGCCAGCACCGCTGAGAACAGGGGGCAGCCCCAGCATTTT CASTAENRGQPQHF TRBV7-8 many TRBJ1-5 TRBD1